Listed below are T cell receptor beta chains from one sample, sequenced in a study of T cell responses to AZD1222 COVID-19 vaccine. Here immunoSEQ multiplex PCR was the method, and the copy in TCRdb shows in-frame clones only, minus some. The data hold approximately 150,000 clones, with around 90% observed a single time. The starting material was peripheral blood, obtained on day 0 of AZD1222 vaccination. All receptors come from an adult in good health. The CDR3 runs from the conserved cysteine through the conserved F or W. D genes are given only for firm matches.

CASSDNSGGAEGYTF | TRBJ1-2 | . | TRBV5-1
CASSLWTAGEQYF | TRBJ2-7 | . | TRBV19
CASSPIGGSYEQYF | TRBJ2-7 | . | TRBV4-1
CASSVAQETTEAFF | TRBJ1-1 | . | TRBV9
CASSLAGLYNEQFF | TRBJ2-1 | TRBD2 | TRBV28
CASSLWGSANYGYTF | TRBJ1-2 | . | TRBV5-5
CASSSVGEQYF | TRBJ2-7 | . | TRBV27
CANVRGVTYHHNSPLHF | TRBJ1-6 | . | TRBV28
CASSPPYRGAAPLYGYTF | TRBJ1-2 | . | TRBV18
CASSYGTDTQYF | TRBJ2-3 | . | TRBV6-5
CAWSAGLSMNTEAFF | TRBJ1-1 | . | TRBV30
CAIRDDRTTNYGYTF | TRBJ1-2 | . | TRBV10-3
CSAGGGNEQFF | TRBJ2-1 | . | TRBV20-1
CASSQPWVWVSLSANTGELFF | TRBJ2-2 | . | TRBV4-1
CASGRGDGSPLHF | TRBJ1-6 | . | TRBV5-1
CASSSGLLGNNEQFF | TRBJ2-1 | . | TRBV5-5
CASSKGPGDPSVSYNEQFF | TRBJ2-1 | . | TRBV4-1
CAISQMGEKLFF | TRBJ1-4 | . | TRBV10-3
CASSQDAGMNTEAFF | TRBJ1-1 | . | TRBV3-1/TRBV3-2
CASSYSGSGGAGDTQYF | TRBJ2-3 | TRBD2 | TRBV6-2/TRBV6-3
CASSYSSGNTIYF | TRBJ1-3 | . | TRBV5-4
CATLIRAGNTIYF | TRBJ1-3 | . | TRBV28
CASSFTSGVSYNEQFF | TRBJ2-1 | TRBD2 | TRBV11-3
CASSQVRGKGLANYGYTF | TRBJ1-2 | . | TRBV3-1/TRBV3-2
CASSLQGTQPQHF | TRBJ1-5 | . | TRBV5-1
CASSHKRDSGANVLTF | TRBJ2-6 | . | TRBV4-2
CASSPTSGNTGELFF | TRBJ2-2 | TRBD2 | TRBV18
CASSLEGGGANVLTF | TRBJ2-6 | . | TRBV7-2
CASSILPGEQFF | TRBJ2-1 | . | TRBV12-3/TRBV12-4
CASSHTGVRSGYTF | TRBJ1-2 | TRBD1 | TRBV11-1
CAWRQLNSYEQYF | TRBJ2-7 | . | TRBV30